These T cell receptor beta chains were read from a single sample in a study of early T cells in non-severe SARS-CoV-2 infection. TCRdb re-analysed the 5' RACE reads in MiXCR, keeping a single row per CDR3 protein. The profile shows 35,000 to 45,000 distinct CDR3 sequences, 6.1% of them singletons. The sequencing sample was made of whole blood. The receptors stem from an adult who was a healthcare worker with PCR-confirmed SARS-CoV-2 infection or an uninfected control (not recorded which). CDR3s include the opening cysteine and the closing phenylalanine or tryptophan. Each record gives: clone size, CDR3 length, D gene, J gene, V gene, CDR3 protein, CDR3 DNA. The D gene is left open where the match is weak. Rows may omit the clone size; those that give it use once, few, many or a size class.

size: .
length: 13
D: .
J: TRBJ2-1
V: TRBV3-1
CDR3: CASPGTRNNEQFF
DNA: TGTGCCAGCCCCGGGACTCGTAACAATGAGCAGTTCTTC

size: .
length: 18
D: TRBD2
J: TRBJ2-5
V: TRBV4-2
CDR3: CASSQDVTLAGGWETQYF
DNA: TGTGCCAGCAGCCAAGATGTAACTCTAGCGGGGGGTTGGGAGACCCAGTACTTC

size: many
length: 11
D: .
J: TRBJ2-1
V: TRBV20-1
CDR3: CSASGSNEQFF
DNA: TGCAGTGCCTCGGGATCCAATGAGCAGTTCTTC

size: few
length: 14
D: .
J: TRBJ2-2
V: TRBV12-3/TRBV12-4
CDR3: CASSPSGSAGELFF
DNA: TGTGCCAGCAGTCCCTCAGGGAGCGCCGGGGAGCTGTTTTTT

size: few
length: 11
D: .
J: TRBJ1-2
V: TRBV19
CDR3: CASSWGADYTF
DNA: TGTGCCAGTAGTTGGGGGGCTGACTACACCTTC

size: few
length: 17
D: TRBD2
J: TRBJ2-3
V: TRBV6-6
CDR3: CASTLTPLAGGPHTQYF
DNA: TGTGCCAGCACCTTGACCCCTCTAGCGGGGGGGCCTCATACGCAGTATTTT

size: once
length: 14
D: .
J: TRBJ2-2
V: TRBV6-5
CDR3: CATQIPGDTGELFF
DNA: TGTGCCACCCAGATTCCAGGGGACACCGGGGAGCTGTTTTTT

size: few
length: 11
D: .
J: TRBJ2-7
V: TRBV2
CDR3: CASSSRYEQYF
DNA: TGTGCCAGCAGTTCCCGGTACGAGCAGTACTTC

size: .
length: 12
D: .
J: TRBJ2-5
V: TRBV29-1
CDR3: CSVASGQRTQYF
DNA: TGCAGCGTTGCTTCGGGCCAGAGGACCCAGTACTTC

size: many
length: 20
D: .
J: TRBJ2-1
V: TRBV5-4
CDR3: CASSWPGASFSPPEYNEQFF
DNA: TGTGCCAGCAGCTGGCCAGGGGCTAGTTTCTCGCCGCCGGAATACAATGAGCAGTTCTTC

size: .
length: 16
D: TRBD1
J: TRBJ2-1
V: TRBV6-2/TRBV6-3
CDR3: CASTLSPTGGIYEQFF
DNA: TGTGCCAGCACCCTATCCCCGACAGGGGGTATCTATGAGCAGTTCTTC

size: many
length: 15
D: TRBD1
J: TRBJ1-5
V: TRBV2
CDR3: CASSGMGQGLQPQHF
DNA: TGTGCCAGCAGTGGAATGGGACAGGGTCTTCAGCCCCAGCATTTT

size: few
length: 15
D: TRBD1
J: TRBJ2-2
V: TRBV6-5
CDR3: CASSLQGMGTGELFF
DNA: TGTGCCAGCAGTTTACAGGGGATGGGCACCGGGGAGCTGTTTTTT

size: few
length: 15
D: TRBD1
J: TRBJ2-3
V: TRBV3-1
CDR3: CASSQGGTAIDTQYF
DNA: TGTGCCAGCAGCCAAGGTGGGACAGCCATAGATACGCAGTATTTT

size: many
length: 14
D: TRBD2
J: TRBJ2-2
V: TRBV3-1
CDR3: CASSRGLAPGELFF
DNA: TGTGCCAGCAGCCGGGGACTAGCCCCCGGGGAGCTGTTTTTT